Listed below are T cell receptor beta chains from one sample, sequenced in a study of T-cell memory formation after mild COVID-19. In TCRdb, the 5' RACE reads were re-called with MiXCR into one record per CDR3 protein. The sample carries around 250,000 distinct CDR3 sequences, roughly 17% recorded once. The sequencing input was PBMCs or a T cell subset sorted from them (not recorded which). These receptors came from a man between 18 and 35 years old who had mild COVID-19 (a few samples of this study predate the infection). Cell type and time point are not known. CDR3s include the opening cysteine and the closing phenylalanine or tryptophan. A D gene is named only where the DNA matches it firmly. Only part of the rows carry a size: once, few, many, or a class if the clone is expanded.

abundance,v_gene,j_gene,d_gene,CDR3aa,CDR3nt
few,TRBV24-1,TRBJ2-3,TRBD1,CATSDPRQGRSTDTQYF,TGTGCCACCAGTGATCCAAGACAGGGGCGGAGCACAGATACGCAGTATTTT
NA,TRBV6-2/TRBV6-3,TRBJ2-1,NA,CASSYVVNEQFF,TGTGCCAGCAGTTACGTGGTAAATGAGCAGTTCTTC
few,TRBV12-3/TRBV12-4,TRBJ2-1,NA,CASSSRTDVEQFF,TGTGCCAGCAGTTCAAGGACGGACGTTGAGCAGTTCTTC
many,TRBV12-3/TRBV12-4,TRBJ2-5,NA,CASSSPGVRETQYF,TGTGCCAGCAGTTCTCCAGGGGTCCGAGAGACCCAGTACTTC
NA,TRBV11-2,TRBJ1-1,NA,CASSLDFWGQGNTEAFF,TGTGCCAGCAGCTTAGATTTTTGGGGCCAGGGGAACACTGAAGCTTTCTTT
few,TRBV6-5,TRBJ2-1,NA,CASSQLAGPYNEQFF,TGTGCCAGCAGTCAGCTGGCGGGGCCATACAATGAGCAGTTCTTC
many,TRBV9,TRBJ2-3,TRBD2,CASSVDPSGGADTQYF,TGTGCCAGCAGCGTAGACCCTAGCGGGGGGGCAGATACGCAGTATTTT
NA,TRBV5-4,TRBJ2-2,TRBD2,CASSFRGGPGELFF,TGTGCCAGCAGCTTTCGGGGGGGCCCCGGGGAGCTGTTTTTT
few,TRBV7-2,TRBJ2-3,TRBD2,CASWRGAASTDTQYF,TGTGCCTCCTGGCGGGGGGCGGCTAGCACAGATACGCAGTATTTT
NA,TRBV7-2,TRBJ2-3,TRBD2,CASSVQLAGGTDTQYF,TGTGCCAGCAGCGTCCAACTAGCGGGGGGCACAGATACGCAGTATTTT
NA,TRBV9,TRBJ1-2,NA,CASSVEERAHGYTF,TGTGCCAGCAGCGTAGAGGAACGGGCACATGGCTACACCTTC
NA,TRBV7-9,TRBJ2-3,NA,CASSSQPDTQYF,TGTGCCAGCAGCTCACAACCGGATACGCAGTATTTT
NA,TRBV7-6,TRBJ2-7,NA,CASSASGRSTYEQYF,TGTGCCAGCAGCGCTTCGGGCAGGAGTACCTACGAGCAGTACTTC
few,TRBV29-1,TRBJ2-1,TRBD1,CSVNGQGAHNEQFF,TGCAGCGTCAACGGGCAGGGGGCTCACAATGAGCAGTTCTTC
few,TRBV12-3/TRBV12-4,TRBJ2-3,NA,CASSKDSNTQYF,TGTGCCAGCAGTAAGGACTCGAATACGCAGTATTTT
many,TRBV20-1,TRBJ2-5,NA,CSARGQHQTQYF,TGCAGTGCTAGAGGCCAGCATCAGACCCAGTACTTC
NA,TRBV4-1,TRBJ2-5,NA,CASSQNGGPETQYF,TGCGCCAGCAGCCAGAACGGTGGGCCAGAGACCCAGTACTTC
NA,TRBV7-9,TRBJ1-2,TRBD1,CASSAVMAGGSGYTF,TGTGCCAGCAGCGCAGTCATGGCAGGGGGAAGTGGCTACACCTTC
NA,TRBV20-1,TRBJ2-7,NA,CSASRPGSPYEQCF,TGCAGTGCTAGCCGGCCAGGCAGCCCCTACGAGCAGTGCTTC
many,TRBV12-3/TRBV12-4,TRBJ2-1,NA,CASGTGTSEFNEQFF,TGTGCCAGCGGAACCGGGACGTCGGAATTTAATGAGCAGTTCTTC
NA,TRBV7-9,TRBJ2-1,TRBD2,CASSSDILAGGYNEQFF,TGTGCCAGCAGCTCAGATATCCTAGCGGGGGGCTACAATGAGCAGTTCTTC
NA,TRBV20-1,TRBJ2-7,NA,CSARGSTDISSYEQYF,TGCAGTGCTAGAGGTAGTACGGACATTAGCTCCTACGAGCAGTACTTC
NA,TRBV5-5,TRBJ2-5,TRBD1,CASSQAVMSGGETQYF,TGTGCCAGCAGTCAGGCGGTCATGTCAGGGGGAGAGACCCAGTACTTC
few,TRBV7-2,TRBJ2-2,NA,CASSVSSTANTGELFF,TGTGCCAGCAGCGTTTCTTCTACCGCGAACACCGGGGAGCTGTTTTTT
NA,TRBV7-9,TRBJ1-1,NA,CASSPHRGGGGTEAFF,TGTGCCAGCAGCCCGCATCGCGGCGGGGGGGGCACTGAAGCTTTCTTT
NA,TRBV28,TRBJ1-2,TRBD1,CATGRGQALLDLYGYTF,TGTGCCACTGGAAGGGGACAGGCACTTCTCGACCTCTATGGCTACACCTTC
few,TRBV4-1,TRBJ2-5,TRBD2,CASSQVGSRGTGQETQYF,TGCGCCAGCAGCCAAGTAGGATCGCGGGGGACGGGCCAAGAGACCCAGTACTTC
few,TRBV9,TRBJ2-3,NA,CASSGGWDGYTDTQYF,TGTGCCAGCAGCGGGGGATGGGACGGATACACAGATACGCAGTATTTT
few,TRBV4-1,TRBJ2-7,TRBD1,CASSRIDRVPEQYF,TGCGCCAGCAGCCGCATTGACAGGGTCCCCGAGCAGTACTTC
few,TRBV7-3,TRBJ1-4,NA,CASSLTSGGSELFF,TGTGCCAGCAGCTTAACTTCGGGAGGGAGTGAACTGTTTTTT
many,TRBV12-3/TRBV12-4,TRBJ2-3,TRBD2,CASRVLAGGPVDTQYF,TGTGCCAGCAGGGTACTAGCGGGGGGGCCGGTAGATACGCAGTATTTT
few,TRBV29-1,TRBJ2-5,NA,CSVGAQVQETQYF,TGCAGCGTTGGTGCACAGGTCCAAGAGACCCAGTACTTC
NA,TRBV5-4,TRBJ2-4,TRBD2,CASSDTSGGRGIQYF,TGTGCCAGCAGCGATACTAGCGGGGGACGTGGCATTCAGTACTTC
few,TRBV20-1,TRBJ1-1,TRBD1,CSANSKRTGDGTEAFF,TGCAGTGCTAACTCAAAACGGACAGGGGACGGCACTGAAGCTTTCTTT
NA,TRBV6-2/TRBV6-3,TRBJ1-1,NA,CASSYLLGTRGTTEAFF,TGTGCCAGCAGTTACCTTTTGGGGACCCGGGGGACCACTGAAGCTTTCTTT
NA,TRBV27,TRBJ1-6,NA,CASSLKPSSPLHF,TGTGCCAGCAGTTTAAAACCGTCCTCACCCCTCCACTTT
NA,TRBV7-9,TRBJ2-1,NA,CASSIATMGEQFF,TGTGCCAGCAGCATTGCGACAATGGGTGAGCAGTTCTTC
NA,TRBV6-5,TRBJ2-3,NA,CASRYPHSHKYF,TGTGCCAGTCGGTACCCCCACAGCCATAAGTATTTT
many,TRBV20-1,TRBJ1-2,TRBD1,CSAPRGLGGYTF,TGCAGTGCTCCAAGGGGGCTTGGAGGCTACACCTTC
few,TRBV7-3,TRBJ2-3,NA,CASSLSGAGRTQYF,TGTGCCAGCAGCTTAAGCGGGGCAGGACGTACGCAGTATTTT
many,TRBV5-1,TRBJ2-5,TRBD2,CASSPGLAGRETQYF,TGCGCCAGCAGCCCCGGACTAGCGGGGCGGGAGACCCAGTACTTC